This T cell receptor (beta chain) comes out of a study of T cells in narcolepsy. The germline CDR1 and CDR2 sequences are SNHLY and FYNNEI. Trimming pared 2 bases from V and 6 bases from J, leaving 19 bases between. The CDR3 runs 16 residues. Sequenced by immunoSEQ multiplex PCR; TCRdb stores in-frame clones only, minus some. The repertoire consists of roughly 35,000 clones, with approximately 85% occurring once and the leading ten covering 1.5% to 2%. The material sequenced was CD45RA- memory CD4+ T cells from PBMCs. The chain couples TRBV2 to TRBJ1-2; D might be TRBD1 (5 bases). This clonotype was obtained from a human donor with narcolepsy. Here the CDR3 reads CASSESPLRGSDGYTF. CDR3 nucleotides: TGTGCCAGCAGTGAATCCCCCCTGAGGGGTTCGGATGGCTACACCTTC.